This is a list of T cell receptor beta chains from one sample in a study of response to subunit inactivated influenza vaccine. One entry per CDR3 protein, called by TCRdb with MiXCR from the RT-PCR reads. In the table there are approximately 500,000 distinct CDR3 sequences, under 25% of which are singletons. The same data also contributed to another study, on T cells expressing NK-cell markers.

The sequencing here drew on CD4+ T cells sorted from PBMCs, taken roughly 12 days after vaccination. These receptors all stem from a man in his forties or fifties who received an inactivated influenza vaccine. CDR3s include the opening cysteine and the closing phenylalanine or tryptophan. Each record gives: CDR3 DNA, CDR3 protein, V gene, clone size, D gene, J gene. D genes are given only for firm matches. Expanded clones are given a class, and other clones once, few, many or no size at all.

TGTGCCAGCAGGATGGGACAGGGCTACAATGAGCAGTTCTTC	CASRMGQGYNEQFF	TRBV27	few	TRBD1	TRBJ2-1
TGTGCCAGCAGCTCACCCCGCGGGAGCGACAATGAGCAGTTCTTC	CASSSPRGSDNEQFF	TRBV7-2	-	TRBD2	TRBJ2-1
TGTGCCAGCAGCGTAGGAAGCGGGAGGGCCCGTGAGACCCAGTACTTC	CASSVGSGRARETQYF	TRBV9	once	TRBD2	TRBJ2-5
TGCAGTGAATTGAGGAGCGGCGGCAATGAGCAGTTCTTC	CSELRSGGNEQFF	TRBV20-1	many	-	TRBJ2-1
TGTGCCAGCAGGGTGGTGGTTACCCAAGAGACCCAGTACTTC	CASRVVVTQETQYF	TRBV5-5	once	-	TRBJ2-5
TGCGCCAGCAGCCTCCCCCCGACCCGGACAGACTACGAGCAGTACTTC	CASSLPPTRTDYEQYF	TRBV5-1	once	-	TRBJ2-7
TGTGCCAGCAGTTCCCGGGCAGGGCGCACCGGGGAGCTGTTTTTT	CASSSRAGRTGELFF	TRBV12-3/TRBV12-4	few	-	TRBJ2-2
TGCGCCAGCAGCTGGAGAGCGGGGGGGCCCGGGGAGCTGTTTTTT	CASSWRAGGPGELFF	TRBV5-1	few	TRBD2	TRBJ2-2
TGTGCCAGCGGACCCTCTAGCGGGAGTAGCTCCTACGAGCAGTACTTC	CASGPSSGSSSYEQYF	TRBV28	-	TRBD2	TRBJ2-7
TGTGCCAGCAGTACAGGTCGCTCTTCCTACGAGCAGTACTTC	CASSTGRSSYEQYF	TRBV6-1	-	-	TRBJ2-7
TGCAGTGCTCCTCCTTCGGAGGCGGGAAAGGGCCCAGATACGCAGTATTTT	CSAPPSEAGKGPDTQYF	TRBV20-1	few	-	TRBJ2-3
TGTGCCAGCAGTGAGGACAGTAGCTCCTACGAGCAGTACTTC	CASSEDSSSYEQYF	TRBV6-1	-	-	TRBJ2-7
TGTGCCAGCGTACGGGACAGACTTAACTCTGGGGCCAACGTCCTGACTTTC	CASVRDRLNSGANVLTF	TRBV2	few	TRBD1	TRBJ2-6
TGTGCCAGCAGTTTAGCGGGGGGTGGGGACACTGAAGCTTTCTTT	CASSLAGGGDTEAFF	TRBV12-3/TRBV12-4	-	-	TRBJ1-1
TGTGCCAGCTCACCACCGATCCTAGCGGGAGGGCCGGGTGATACGCAGTATTTT	CASSPPILAGGPGDTQYF	TRBV18	-	TRBD2	TRBJ2-3
TGTGCCTGGAGTGGGCCTGGGGGGTACGAGCAGTACTTC	CAWSGPGGYEQYF	TRBV30	-	-	TRBJ2-7
TGCAGTGCTAGAGACCCCCGGACTGTGAGCAATCAGCCCCAGCATTTT	CSARDPRTVSNQPQHF	TRBV20-1	-	-	TRBJ1-5
TGCAGTGCTCTGGGACTTTACGAGCAGTACTTC	CSALGLYEQYF	TRBV20-1	-	-	TRBJ2-7
TGTGCCAGCAGCCCTGCGCTAGGACTAGCATTCGGGGAGCTGTTTTTT	CASSPALGLAFGELFF	TRBV11-2	few	TRBD2	TRBJ2-2
TGTGCCAGCAGCCAAGACATGGGGACAGGGGCCCAAATTGAAAAACTGTTTTTT	CASSQDMGTGAQIEKLFF	TRBV14	few	TRBD1	TRBJ1-4
TGTGCCACCGGTCCGAGAGGTTCCTACGAGCAGTACTTC	CATGPRGSYEQYF	TRBV10-3	few	-	TRBJ2-7
TGTGCCAGCAGTTACTTGGCAGGGTCCTACAATGAGCAGTTCTTC	CASSYLAGSYNEQFF	TRBV6-2/TRBV6-3	few	-	TRBJ2-1
TGTGCCAGCAGTTACTCCCCGACAGGGGGGCACACCTTC	CASSYSPTGGHTF	TRBV6-2/TRBV6-3	many	TRBD1	TRBJ1-2
TGCAGTGCTAGTCGGTCGGGGGCCTACAATGAGCAGTTCTTC	CSASRSGAYNEQFF	TRBV20-1	-	-	TRBJ2-1
TGTGCCAGCAGCTTAGGGCTAGCGGGAGGGCCCGGCACAGATACGCAGTATTTT	CASSLGLAGGPGTDTQYF	TRBV11-1	-	TRBD2	TRBJ2-3
TGTGCCAGCAGCCGGGCTAGCGGGGGGTACGAGCAGTACTTC	CASSRASGGYEQYF	TRBV7-2	-	TRBD2	TRBJ2-7
TGCAGTGCTAGTCCTGGAAACACCATATATTTT	CSASPGNTIYF	TRBV20-1	-	-	TRBJ1-3
TGTGCCAGCAGCCAAGATCAGCGGGACTCCTACGAGCAGTACTTC	CASSQDQRDSYEQYF	TRBV4-2	-	TRBD2	TRBJ2-7
TGTGCCAGCAGCCAAGATGGGTGGGGGGGTAACGGTGGTCAGCCCCAGCATTTT	CASSQDGWGGNGGQPQHF	TRBV4-2	many	-	TRBJ1-5
TGTGCCAGCAGCTTAGATAGGGCGGCTGCCATCGAGCAGTTCTTC	CASSLDRAAAIEQFF	TRBV7-9	-	-	TRBJ2-1
TGTGCCAGCAGCGTATACAGACGAGCGGACACAGAGGGCTACACCTTC	CASSVYRRADTEGYTF	TRBV7-2	few	-	TRBJ1-2
TGTGCCAGCAGCCCGGACAGGGTCTCTGAGACCCAGTACTTC	CASSPDRVSETQYF	TRBV7-2	-	TRBD1	TRBJ2-5
TGTGCCAGCAGCACCGTCAACAGGGGCGGGTACGAGCAGTACTTC	CASSTVNRGGYEQYF	TRBV5-6	once	TRBD1	TRBJ2-7
TGTGCCAGCAGCCAAGAAGGGTACAGTTACTACGAGCAGTACTTC	CASSQEGYSYYEQYF	TRBV3-1	-	-	TRBJ2-7
TGTGCCAGCAGCCCGGAGCGGGGGAACAATGAGCAGTTCTTC	CASSPERGNNEQFF	TRBV11-2	-	TRBD2	TRBJ2-1
TGTGCCAGCAGTGGTGGGGGTAGCACAGATACGCAGTATTTT	CASSGGGSTDTQYF	TRBV25-1	-	-	TRBJ2-3
TGTGCCAGCAGCTTGATACAGGACAATGAGCAGTTCTTC	CASSLIQDNEQFF	TRBV7-9	many	-	TRBJ2-1
TGTGCCAGCCGGGAGCCAGGATCTAACTATGGCTACACCTTC	CASREPGSNYGYTF	TRBV6-1	-	-	TRBJ1-2